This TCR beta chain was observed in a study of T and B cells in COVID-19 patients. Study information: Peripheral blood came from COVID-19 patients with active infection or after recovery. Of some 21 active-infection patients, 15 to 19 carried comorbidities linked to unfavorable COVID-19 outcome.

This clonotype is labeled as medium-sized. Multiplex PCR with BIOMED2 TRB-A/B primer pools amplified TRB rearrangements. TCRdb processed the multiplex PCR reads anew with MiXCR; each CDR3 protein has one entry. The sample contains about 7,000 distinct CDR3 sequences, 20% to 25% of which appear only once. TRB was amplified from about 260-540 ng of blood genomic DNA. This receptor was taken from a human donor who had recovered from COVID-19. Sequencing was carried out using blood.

The CDR3 DNA reads TGTGCCAGCAGTTTCAGGGGGTCGAATGAAAAACTGTTTTTT. Protein: CASSFRGSNEKLFF. This chain connects TRBV12-3 or TRBV12-4 to TRBJ1-4; 7 bases are shared with TRBD1. CDR3 length: 14 residues. The V segment lost 3 bases and the J segment 5 bases; nucleotides outside the gene matches: 3.